The present T cell receptor beta chain was sequenced within a study of cytomegalovirus exposure and HLA in healthy donors. Findings and limits, study-wide: Several of the most significant clusters appeared, in a later analysis, to be linked to common viral pathogens. In vitro testing confirmed a few CMV-associated chains as specific for CMV antigens. It was only CMV serostatus that was available as immune exposure information.

Primers for the PCR totalled 60 Vbeta and 13 Jbeta. Libraries were prepared by immunoSEQ multiplex PCR; TCRdb keeps only in-frame clonotypes and omits some of them. Of approximately 130,000 clones listed, 81% were seen once; the top ten hold less than 2.5%. As to this clone: Its antigen is unknown.

This CDR3 is 14 amino acids long. The germline V gene has CDR1 MNHNS and CDR2 SASEGT. V lost 6 bases to trimming and J lost 6 bases; unmatched junction nucleotides: 7. Sequencing input: PBMCs. The receptor's source is a woman between 40 and 50 years old in good health and CMV-seronegative. The chain recombines TRBV6-1 with TRBJ1-4; 7 bases line up with TRBD1. CDR3 protein: CASRRQGGYEKLFF. CDR3 coding DNA: TGTGCCAGCAGGAGACAGGGTGGATATGAAAAACTGTTTTTT.